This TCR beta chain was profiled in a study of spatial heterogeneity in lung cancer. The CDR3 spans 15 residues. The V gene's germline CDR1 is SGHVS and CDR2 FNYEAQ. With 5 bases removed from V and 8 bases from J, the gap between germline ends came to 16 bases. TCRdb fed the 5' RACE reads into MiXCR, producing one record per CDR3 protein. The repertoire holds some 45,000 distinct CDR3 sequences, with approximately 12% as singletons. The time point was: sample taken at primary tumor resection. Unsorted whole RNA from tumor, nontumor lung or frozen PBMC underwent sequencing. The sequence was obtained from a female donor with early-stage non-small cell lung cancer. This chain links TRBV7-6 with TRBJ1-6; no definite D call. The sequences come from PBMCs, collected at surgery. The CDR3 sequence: CASSPRTAEDSPLHF. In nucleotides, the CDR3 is TGTGCCAGCAGCCCGCGGACGGCGGAGGATTCACCCCTCCACTTT.